This T cell receptor beta chain was profiled in a study of blood T cell repertoires in COVID-19. Study-level background: Spain, Italy and the United States supplied samples that represented acute and convalescent COVID-19. T cells, B-cell-depleted T cells, or PBMCs provided the cDNA or gDNA that served as material.

CDR1 and CDR2 (germline): SGDLS, YYNGEE. The CDR3 consists of 15 residues. J was trimmed by 4 bases and V by 4 bases; bases with no gene match: 8. Methods used by the authors: Counts of nucleated cells, estimated from reference gene primer amplification, were obtained. Clones were read by immunoSEQ multiplex PCR, and TCRdb kept only the in-frame ones, dropping some. V and J calls and clone size come straight from that table; D and trimming were deduced from the DNA. The table records over 300,000 clones, nearly 90% of them present only once. The specimen sequenced was peripheral blood. The chain joins TRBV9 to TRBJ2-4, with 7 bases that match TRBD1. This clonotype originated in a man aged 18 to 35 with active or convalescent COVID-19. The CDR3 bases are TGTGCCAGCAGCCCCCTAGGGGACAGAAAAAACATTCAGTACTTC. Residues: CASSPLGDRKNIQYF. The full variable domain, in which reference TRBV9 and TRBJ2-4 provide the parts outside the CDR3, is DSGVTQTPKHLITATGQRVTLRCSPRSGDLSVYWYQQSLDQGLQFLIQYYNGEERAKGNILERFSAQQFPDLHSELNLSSLELGDSALYFCASSPLGDRKNIQYFGAGTRLSVL.